This TCR beta chain was captured by sequencing in a study of early T cells in non-severe SARS-CoV-2 infection. Broader study findings: Database matching using VDJdb favored anti-spike CD8 responses, with private and CD4 specificities left missing.

Unique molecular identifiers were attached to individual cDNA molecules. MiXCR, run by TCRdb on the 5' RACE reads, gives a single entry per CDR3 protein. The profile shows approximately 46,000 distinct CDR3 sequences, 5.5% to 7.5% of them singletons. The junction had 9 bases not matched to a gene; V was cut back by 4 bases and J by 10 bases. CDR1 and CDR2 (germline): LNHDA, SQIVND (reference sequence). The CDR3 length is 15 residues. This clonotype has a handful of counts. No antigen is known for it. The V call is TRBV19, the J call TRBJ1-6, with 8 positions matching TRBD1. The specimen was whole blood. The TCR comes from an adult who was a healthcare worker with PCR-confirmed SARS-CoV-2 infection or an uninfected control (not recorded which). CDR3 DNA: TGTGCCAGTAGTACACGGACAGGGTCGGAGTCACCCCTCCACTTT. It is translated as CASSTRTGSESPLHF.